These 20 T cell receptor beta chains share one sample of origin, sequenced in a study of OX40 agonist ivuxolimab in advanced cancers. Data came from immunoSEQ multiplex PCR; TCRdb stores just in-frame clones and leaves some out. The sample includes about 63,000 clones, about 90% of them seen just once. This sample comprised CD4+ or CD8+ T cells sorted from blood, obtained in a trial of the OX40 agonist ivuxolimab. The source of these receptors is an adult with an advanced solid tumor such as melanoma, head and neck, liver or kidney cancer.

The chain combines TRBV10-2 with TRBJ1-1; D is unresolved. Trimming took off 6 bases at V and 1 base at J, with 15 bases between the two ends. Germline loops: CDR1 WSHSY, CDR2 SAAADI. This CDR3 is 15 amino acids long. The CDR3 DNA reads TGCGCCAGCAGCGAATTTTCTACCTCGAACACTGAAGCTTTCTTT. Translating it yields CASSEFSTSNTEAFF.

The chain is built from TRBV29-1 and TRBJ2-1; the D is unclear. This CDR3 is built from 10 residues. V lost 4 bases to trimming and J lost 10 bases, with 8 bases between them. The germline V gene encodes CDR1 SQVTM and CDR2 ANQGSEA. The CDR3: CSVAVGEQFF. DNA for the CDR3: TGCAGCGTTGCGGTCGGCGAGCAGTTCTTC.

The genes are TRBV13 and TRBJ2-7; D possibly corresponds to TRBD1 (5 bases). The length of the CDR3 is 14 residues. Trimming took 4 bases from V and 4 from J, leaving 14 bases between them. Per germline, CDR1 PRHDT and CDR2 FYEKMQ (reference sequence). CDR3 in amino acids: CASSSSLRVYEQYV. Written as DNA, the CDR3 is TGTGCCAGCAGCTCATCTCTCAGGGTTTACGAGCAGTACGTC.

This chain connects TRBV4-2 to TRBJ1-2; D gene unclear. The germline V and J ends were trimmed by 1 base and 4 bases, with 13 bases remaining between them. The CDR3 has 15 residues. Per germline, CDR1 LGHNA and CDR2 YNFKEQ. CDR3 residues: CASSQVGERRYGYTF. The CDR3 DNA reads TGTGCCAGCAGCCAAGTCGGGGAGCGCCGCTATGGCTACACCTTC.

The chain uses TRBV13 and TRBJ2-3, with 7 bases fitting TRBD2. This CDR3 spans 17 amino acids. In germline, CDR1 is PRHDT, CDR2 FYEKMQ (reference sequence). The ends lost 2 bases at V and 4 bases at J; junction bases unmatched: 12. The CDR3 nucleotides read TGTGCCAGCAGCTTAATTCGGCGGGAGTTAAGGGCAGATACGCAGTATTTT. It codes for CASSLIRRELRADTQYF.

This rearrangement joins TRBV19 to TRBJ1-4, with D tentatively TRBD1 (6 bases). The CDR3 has 15 amino acids. Trimming removed 3 bases at V and 3 bases at J, with 11 bases between. Germline V lookup: CDR1 LNHDA, CDR2 SQIVND (reference sequence). As DNA, the CDR3 is TGTGCCAGTAGTATCCTACAGGGTTCTAATGAAAAACTGTTTTTT. It encodes CASSILQGSNEKLFF.

The chain combines TRBV10-3 with TRBJ2-4, with 7 bases fitting TRBD2. The CDR3 loop spans 11 amino acids. The V gene's germline CDR1 is ENHRY and CDR2 SYGVKD. J lost 11 bases, V lost 6 bases, and 4 bases had no gene match. The CDR3 sequence is CAISGAGVQYF. The CDR3 DNA reads as TGTGCCATCAGCGGGGCGGGGGTTCAGTACTTC.

The chain is built from TRBV9 and TRBJ2-5; 12 nucleotides align to TRBD2. The CDR3 has 16 residues. Germline loops: CDR1 SGDLS, CDR2 YYNGEE. The J segment lost 3 bases and the V segment lost 0 bases, leaving 3 bases of the junction unmatched. The CDR3, as DNA: TGTGCCAGCAGCGTAGGATGGACTAGCGGGAAAGAGACCCAGTACTTC. Its translation: CASSVGWTSGKETQYF.

This rearrangement joins TRBV25-1 to TRBJ1-3; the match to TRBD1 covers 7 bases. Germline V lookup: CDR1 MGHDK, CDR2 SYGVNS. The CDR3 has 15 amino acids. V gave up 4 bases and J gave up 7 bases; unmatched junction bases: 10. The CDR3 nucleotides are TGTGCCAGCAGTGGTCCAGGGGGATATGGGAACACCATATATTTT. This encodes CASSGPGGYGNTIYF.

The V call is TRBV4-1, the J call TRBJ1-2, with D uncertain. Germline V gives CDR1 MGHRA, CDR2 YSYEKL. The V gene lost 1 base and the J gene lost 8 bases, with 5 bases spanning the gap. This CDR3 is 11 amino acids long. The CDR3 here is CASSQVGGYTF. Written as DNA, the CDR3 is TGCGCCAGCAGCCAAGTTGGAGGCTACACCTTC.

The chain links TRBV10-2 to TRBJ1-2; 9 bases are a match to TRBD1. With V trimmed by 0 bases and J by 7 bases, 9 bases remained unmatched. Germline CDR1 WSHSY, CDR2 SAAADI. The CDR3 loop spans 16 amino acids. CDR3 protein: CASSESNTRQGGGYTF. In nucleotides, the CDR3 is TGCGCCAGCAGTGAGTCGAATACTCGACAGGGGGGTGGCTACACCTTC.

This rearrangement joins TRBV4-1 to TRBJ1-1; no clear D. CDR1 MGHRA and CDR2 YSYEKL come from the germline V gene. The CDR3 contains 14 residues. V shed 1 base and J shed 3 bases, with 9 bases lying between them. DNA of the CDR3: TGCGCCAGCAGCCAAGGAGTCGGACACACTGAAGCTTTCTTT. Protein sequence: CASSQGVGHTEAFF.

The chain employs TRBV4-1 and TRBJ2-5, with D perhaps given as TRBD1 or TRBD2 (6 bases each). Between the trimmed V and J ends, which lost 5 bases and 0 bases, there was a span of 13 bases. Germline lookup yields CDR1 MGHRA and CDR2 YSYEKL. CDR3 length: 15 residues. CDR3 residues: CASSNIGGYQETQYF. The CDR3 DNA follows: TGCGCCAGCAGCAACATAGGGGGGTACCAAGAGACCCAGTACTTC.

V and J are TRBV2 and TRBJ2-5; 12 nucleotides align to TRBD2. The J call may be wrong; the DNA end is better matched by TRBJ2-7. This CDR3 is built from 15 residues. Germline V gives CDR1 SNHLY, CDR2 FYNNEI. The CDR3 coding sequence is TGTGCCAGCAGTGAAGCGACTAGCGGGAGCTACGAGCAGTACTTC. It specifies CASSEATSGSYEQYF.

This chain joins TRBV9 and TRBJ1-1, with TRBD1 identical over 11 bases. Per germline, CDR1 SGDLS and CDR2 YYNGEE. V lost 4 bases, J lost 8 bases, and 10 bases stayed unmatched. CDR3 length equals 15 residues. The CDR3: CASSPIPGTGGEAFF. The CDR3 DNA sequence: TGTGCCAGCAGCCCTATTCCCGGGACAGGGGGAGAAGCTTTCTTT.

This clone has just a few counts. The chain carries TRBV19 and TRBJ2-2; tentatively, D is TRBD1 (5 bases). CDR3 length equals 17 residues. Between the trimmed V and J ends, which lost 2 bases and 6 bases, there was a span of 19 bases. Germline CDR1 is LNHDA and CDR2 is SQIVND (reference sequence). CDR3 sequence: CASSIMSSLAGSGELFF. CDR3 bases: TGTGCCAGTAGTATAATGTCTTCGTTGGCAGGGTCCGGGGAGCTGTTTTTT.

The chain is built from TRBV6-4 and TRBJ2-3; 9 nucleotides agree with TRBD2. CDR1 and CDR2 (germline): MRHNA, SNTAGT. CDR3 length: 16 amino acids. J was trimmed by 2 bases and V by 3 bases; bases with no gene match: 6. The CDR3 nucleotides are TGTGCCAGCAGTGAGGCCAGCGGGGGGCACACAGATACGCAGTATTTT. It translates to CASSEASGGHTDTQYF.

This chain uses TRBV14 with TRBJ1-2, with TRBD1 identical over 9 bases. The CDR3 has 16 amino acids. Germline CDR1 SGHDN, CDR2 FVKESK. V lost 3 bases and J lost 6; bases outside the gene matches: 11. CDR3 region: CASSHRKGQGIDGYTF. The CDR3 bases are TGTGCCAGCAGCCACCGGAAAGGACAGGGGATTGATGGCTACACCTTC.

The V call is TRBV2, the J call TRBJ2-2; the match to TRBD1 covers 10 bases. Losses at the gene ends were 3 bases for V and 9 bases for J; bases not matched to a gene: 13. The length of the CDR3 is 17 residues. Germline assignment: CDR1 SNHLY and CDR2 FYNNEI. CDR3: CASSEPRDRGGLRELFF. The CDR3 region has the DNA TGTGCCAGCAGTGAGCCCCGGGACAGGGGAGGTTTGCGGGAGCTGTTTTTT.

V is TRBV15 and J is TRBJ2-6, with D tentatively TRBD2 (7 bases). CDR3 size: 15 residues. Trimming took off 11 bases at V and 5 bases at J, with 19 bases between the two ends. The germline gives CDR1 LNHNV, CDR2 YYDKDF (reference sequence). The CDR3 DNA sequence: TGTGCCGCCGCGGGGGCTCCCGATAGGGCCAACGTCCTGACTTTC. It specifies CAAAGAPDRANVLTF.